Presented here are 25 T cell receptor beta chains from one specimen sequenced in a study of blood T cell repertoires in COVID-19. Sequencing used immunoSEQ multiplex PCR; TCRdb keeps in-frame clones, though not all of them. This table has 35,000 to 50,000 clones, approximately 85% appearing once. Specimen: peripheral blood. These receptors came from a man between 60 and 75 years old with acute or convalescent COVID-19.

The rearrangement links TRBV18 to TRBJ1-1; 9 positions match TRBD1. J gave up 1 base and V 3 bases, and 12 bases lay outside the gene matches. Per germline, CDR1 KGHSH and CDR2 LQKENI. This CDR3 spans 18 amino acids. CDR3 DNA: TGTGCCAGCTCACCCTACGTCCCGGGACAGGGTTCGAACACTGAAGCTTTCTTT. Encoded protein: CASSPYVPGQGSNTEAFF.

The J gene is TRBJ1-2, the V gene TRBV28; 8 nucleotides match TRBD1. This CDR3 contains 14 residues. With 6 bases clipped from V and 7 bases from J, the junction kept 10 bases outside the gene matches. CDR1 is MDHEN and CDR2 is SYDVKM in the germline V gene. CDR3 protein: CASRDMQGAGGYTF. CDR3 DNA: TGTGCCAGCAGAGACATGCAGGGGGCGGGTGGCTACACCTTC.

The V gene is TRBV10-2, the J gene TRBJ1-1, with D unclear. Germline CDR1 is WSHSY and CDR2 is SAAADI. V lost 3 bases to trimming and J lost 0 bases, with 5 bases between them. CDR3 size: 13 residues. The CDR3, as DNA: TGCGCCAGCAGTGAACGGGTGAACACTGAAGCTTTCTTT. This gives the protein CASSERVNTEAFF.

This clone was seen just once. This rearrangement joins TRBV3-1 (or the pseudogene TRBV3-2) to TRBJ2-3; 8 positions match TRBD2. Germline V gene sequence: CDR1 LGHDT, CDR2 YNNKEL (reference sequence). The V segment lost 0 bases and the J segment 0 bases; nucleotides outside the gene matches: 8. This CDR3 region has 18 residues. CDR3 region: CASSQDQRTSTSTDTQYF. The CDR3 DNA follows: TGTGCCAGCAGCCAAGATCAACGGACTAGCACGAGCACAGATACGCAGTATTTT.

The chain uses TRBV25-1 and TRBJ2-5; 8 nucleotides line up with TRBD2. V was clipped by 2 bases and J by 1 base; unmatched bases: 6. Germline CDR1 MGHDK, CDR2 SYGVNS. The CDR3 totals 16 residues. Here the CDR3 DNA reads TGTGCCAGCAGTGAAGGGAGCGGGGGATCCCAAGAGACCCAGTACTTC. Its protein is CASSEGSGGSQETQYF.

V usage is TRBV14 and J usage is TRBJ1-3, with D unclear. The CDR3 spans 14 residues. Deletions cut 0 bases from V and 6 bases from J, with 9 bases between. Germline CDR1 and CDR2: SGHDN and FVKESK. CDR3 loop: CASSQDSQINTIYF. CDR3 coding DNA: TGTGCCAGCAGCCAAGATTCACAGATAAACACCATATATTTT.

The V call is TRBV28, the J call TRBJ2-7; TRBD2 matches 7 bases. This CDR3 has 12 amino acids. V trimming: 11 bases; J trimming: 0 bases; junction bases outside the gene matches: 4. The germline V gene has CDR1 MDHEN and CDR2 SYDVKM. The CDR3 sequence: CAGGGSSYEQYF. In nucleotides, the CDR3 is TGTGCCGGGGGGGGGAGCTCCTACGAGCAGTACTTC.

This rearrangement joins TRBV4-2 to TRBJ2-6; possible D gene TRBD2, 5 bases. The CDR3 extends over 14 amino acids. The germline gives CDR1 LGHNA, CDR2 YNFKEQ. Trimming removed 4 bases at V and 2 bases at J, with 6 bases between. CDR3 nucleotides: TGTGCCAGCAGCCCTAGCCCTGGGGCCAACGTCCTGACTTTC. It codes for CASSPSPGANVLTF.

This chain links TRBV5-5 with TRBJ2-7; 7 positions match TRBD1. The CDR3 spans 13 residues. Germline values: CDR1 SGHKS, CDR2 YYEKEE (reference sequence). J gave up 4 bases and V 8 bases, and 9 bases lay outside the gene matches. The CDR3 region is CARAGTVEYEQYF. The CDR3 DNA reads as TGTGCCAGAGCCGGGACAGTAGAGTACGAGCAGTACTTC.

The V and J genes are TRBV28 and TRBJ2-3, with 7 bases lining up with TRBD1. Germline-derived CDR1 and CDR2 are MDHEN and SYDVKM. With V trimmed by 2 bases and J by 2 bases, 7 bases remained unmatched. The CDR3 runs to 16 residues. The CDR3 loop is CASSLNPGQYTDTQYF. The CDR3 DNA reads TGTGCCAGCAGTTTAAACCCGGGACAGTACACAGATACGCAGTATTTT.

The chain couples TRBV6-5 to TRBJ1-1; possibly TRBD1 for D (6 bases). The CDR3 runs to 13 residues. The ends were cut back, 2 bases at V and 8 bases at J, with 12 bases in the middle. From germline, CDR1 is MNHEY and CDR2 SVGAGI. CDR3 in DNA: TGTGCCAGCAGTTACAATCCCGGGACAGAAGCTTTCTTT. Residues: CASSYNPGTEAFF.

The rearrangement joins TRBV5-6 to TRBJ1-5; D perhaps matches TRBD1 (6 bases). The CDR3 is 15 amino acids. Trimming pared 1 base from V and 5 bases from J, leaving 13 bases between. Germline-derived CDR1 and CDR2 are SGHDT and YYEEEE. CDR3 region: CASSLSGATYQPQHF. In DNA form, the CDR3 reads TGTGCCAGCAGCTTGTCAGGGGCTACCTATCAGCCCCAGCATTTT.

The chain has TRBV28 and TRBJ2-7, with TRBD2 matching over 7 bases. J gave up 2 bases and V 3 bases, and 13 bases lay outside the gene matches. CDR1 is MDHEN and CDR2 is SYDVKM in the germline V gene. The CDR3 runs to 17 residues. CDR3 sequence reads: CASSFRHLAVNPYEQYF. The DNA for the CDR3 is TGTGCCAGCAGTTTCCGCCATCTAGCGGTAAACCCCTACGAGCAGTACTTC.

The V and J genes are TRBV9 and TRBJ1-2; D may be TRBD1 (6 bases). The CDR3 has 13 amino acids. Germline V gives CDR1 SGDLS, CDR2 YYNGEE. Trimming took off 3 bases at V and 6 bases at J, with 12 bases between the two ends. The CDR3 is CASSGGSGDGYTF. The CDR3 DNA reads as TGTGCCAGCAGCGGCGGGTCAGGGGATGGCTACACCTTC. Drawing the rest from reference TRBV9 and TRBJ1-2, the complete variable domain is DSGVTQTPKHLITATGQRVTLRCSPRSGDLSVYWYQQSLDQGLQFLIQYYNGEERAKGNILERFSAQQFPDLHSELNLSSLELGDSALYFCASSGGSGDGYTFGSGTRLTVV.

The V call is TRBV19, the J call TRBJ1-1, with 7 nucleotides matching TRBD1. Germline V gene sequence: CDR1 LNHDA, CDR2 SQIVND (reference sequence). The CDR3 runs to 14 residues. J gave up 2 bases and V 4 bases, and 4 bases lay outside the gene matches. DNA of the CDR3: TGTGCCAGTAGTACGGGACAGCTTAACACTGAAGCTTTCTTT. As protein: CASSTGQLNTEAFF.

The chain is built from TRBV4-1 and TRBJ1-5; D possibly corresponds to TRBD1 (6 bases). The CDR3 length is 14 residues. Trimming took 4 bases from V and 6 from J, leaving 13 bases between them. The V gene's germline CDR1 is MGHRA and CDR2 YSYEKL. The CDR3 loop reads CASSPQQGFQPQHF. The CDR3 bases are TGCGCCAGCAGCCCACAACAGGGTTTTCAGCCCCAGCATTTT.

The J gene is TRBJ2-3, the V gene TRBV25-1; perhaps TRBD2 as D (5 bases). This CDR3 contains 16 residues. V lost 5 bases to trimming and J lost 2 bases, with 17 bases between them. The germline gives CDR1 MGHDK, CDR2 SYGVNS. CDR3 sequence reads: CASSTIGLANTDTQYF. The CDR3 region has the DNA TGTGCCAGCAGTACCATCGGGTTAGCGAACACAGATACGCAGTATTTT.

This clone has a single count. The genes are TRBV14 and TRBJ1-4; TRBD1 might be the D (6 bases). The CDR3 covers 15 residues. V was cut by 4 bases and J by 2 bases, with 11 bases left in between. Germline CDR1 reads SGHDN; CDR2 reads FVKESK. The CDR3 region has the DNA TGTGCCAGCAGCCCCCGACAGGCGACTAATGAAAAACTGTTTTTT. Translation gives CASSPRQATNEKLFF.

This chain links TRBV11-3 with TRBJ2-2, with 8 bases that match TRBD2. Germline assignment: CDR1 SGHNT and CDR2 YENEEA. The CDR3 runs to 16 residues. With V trimmed by 5 bases and J by 6 bases, 11 bases remained unmatched. The CDR3 sequence: CASSLTSGRGAGELFF. DNA of the CDR3: TGTGCCAGCAGCCTTACTAGCGGCCGGGGGGCCGGGGAGCTGTTTTTT.

The chain combines TRBV3-1 (or the pseudogene TRBV3-2) with TRBJ2-5, with D unresolved. The CDR3 contains 11 residues. The germline V and J ends were trimmed by 8 bases and 5 bases, with 9 bases remaining between them. Germline CDR1 reads LGHDT; CDR2 reads YNNKEL (reference sequence). The CDR3 DNA is TGTGCCAGCGGGTACGGGGAGACCCAGTACTTC. Amino acids: CASGYGETQYF.

This clone was picked up a small number of times. This chain joins TRBV19 and TRBJ1-1; possible D gene TRBD1, 6 bases. Germline V gene sequence: CDR1 LNHDA, CDR2 SQIVND (reference sequence). V dropped 2 bases and J dropped 3 bases, with 7 bases sitting between them. The CDR3 runs to 13 residues. CDR3 region: CASSIQGYTEAFF. CDR3 bases: TGTGCCAGTAGTATACAGGGGTACACTGAAGCTTTCTTT.

The genes are TRBV5-4 and TRBJ2-2, with a weak D call TRBD1 (5 bases). The CDR3 consists of 15 residues. Germline CDR1 SGHNT, CDR2 YYREEE (reference sequence). Trimming shortened V by 4 bases and J by 4 bases, and 14 bases separated the two germline ends. As DNA, the CDR3 is TGTGCCAGCAGCCCCGCGACAGCATCCACCGGGGAGCTGTTTTTT. Translation: CASSPATASTGELFF.

The chain employs TRBV28 and TRBJ1-6, with 7 bases matching TRBD1. The CDR3 consists of 15 residues. The V gene end was trimmed by 5 bases and the J gene end by 3 bases; junction bases not matched to a gene: 4. Germline CDR1 MDHEN, CDR2 SYDVKM. The CDR3 DNA reads TGTGCCAGCAGTCTTCGACAGGGCTATAATTCACCCCTCCACTTT. Translating gives CASSLRQGYNSPLHF.

The chain carries TRBV28 and TRBJ1-2, with D perhaps TRBD1 (5 bases). From germline, CDR1 is MDHEN and CDR2 SYDVKM. The CDR3 consists of 15 residues. The V and J ends lost 6 bases and 3 bases respectively, with 17 bases between them. The CDR3 loop reads CASRPGGGGDYGYTF. The CDR3 nucleotides read TGTGCCAGCAGACCTGGGGGGGGTGGAGACTATGGCTACACCTTC.

This rearrangement joins TRBV6-6 to TRBJ1-2, with D perhaps matching TRBD1 (5 bases). The CDR3 has 15 residues. Germline V CDR1 and CDR2: MNHNY, SVGAGI (reference sequence). V lost 4 bases and J lost 8, with 20 bases in between. CDR3: CASSFLAGPGGGYTF. The CDR3 nucleotides read TGTGCCAGCAGTTTCCTTGCGGGACCGGGGGGGGGCTACACCTTC.